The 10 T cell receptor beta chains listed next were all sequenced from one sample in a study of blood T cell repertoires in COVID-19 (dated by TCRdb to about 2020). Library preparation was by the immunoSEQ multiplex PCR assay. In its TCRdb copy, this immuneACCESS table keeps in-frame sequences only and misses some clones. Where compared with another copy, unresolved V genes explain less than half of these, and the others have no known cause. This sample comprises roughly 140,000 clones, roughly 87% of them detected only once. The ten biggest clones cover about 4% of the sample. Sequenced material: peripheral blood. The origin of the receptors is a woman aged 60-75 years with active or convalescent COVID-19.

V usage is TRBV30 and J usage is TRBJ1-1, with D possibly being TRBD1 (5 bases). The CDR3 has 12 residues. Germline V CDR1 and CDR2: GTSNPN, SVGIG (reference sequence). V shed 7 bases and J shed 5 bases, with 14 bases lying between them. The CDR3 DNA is TGTGCCTCCCATAGAAGGGGAACTGAAGCTTTCTTT. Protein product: CASHRRGTEAFF.

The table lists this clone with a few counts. CDR3 sequence: CASSPRTGTWNTEAFF. CDR3 nucleotide sequence: TGTGCCAGCAGCCCACGGACAGGGACTTGGAACACTGAAGCTTTCTTT. This chain links TRBV9 with TRBJ1-1, with 8 bases that match TRBD1. CDR3 length: 16 residues. J was trimmed by 1 base and V by 4 bases; bases with no gene match: 9. CDR1 and CDR2 (germline): SGDLS, YYNGEE. Based on the CDR3 plus reference TRBV9 and TRBJ1-1, the full variable domain is DSGVTQTPKHLITATGQRVTLRCSPRSGDLSVYWYQQSLDQGLQFLIQYYNGEERAKGNILERFSAQQFPDLHSELNLSSLELGDSALYFCASSPRTGTWNTEAFFGQGTRLTVV.

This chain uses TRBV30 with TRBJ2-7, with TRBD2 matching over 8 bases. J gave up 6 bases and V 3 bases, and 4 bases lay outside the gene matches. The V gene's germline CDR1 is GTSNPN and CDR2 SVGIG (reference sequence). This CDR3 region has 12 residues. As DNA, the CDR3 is TGTGCCTGGAGCCGGGGGGGTGGCGAGCAGTACTTC. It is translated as CAWSRGGGEQYF.

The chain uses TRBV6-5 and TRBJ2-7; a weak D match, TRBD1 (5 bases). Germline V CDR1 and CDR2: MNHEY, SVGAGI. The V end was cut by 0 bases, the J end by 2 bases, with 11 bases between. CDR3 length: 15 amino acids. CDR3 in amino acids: CASSYSGVGTYEQYF. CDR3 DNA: TGTGCCAGCAGTTACTCAGGGGTAGGAACCTACGAGCAGTACTTC.

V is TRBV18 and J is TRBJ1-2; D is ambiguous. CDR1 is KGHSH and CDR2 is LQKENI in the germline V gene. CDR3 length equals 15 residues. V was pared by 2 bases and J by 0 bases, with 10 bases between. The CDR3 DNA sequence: TGTGCCAGCTCACCATCCCACAGCCCTAACTATGGCTACACCTTC. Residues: CASSPSHSPNYGYTF.

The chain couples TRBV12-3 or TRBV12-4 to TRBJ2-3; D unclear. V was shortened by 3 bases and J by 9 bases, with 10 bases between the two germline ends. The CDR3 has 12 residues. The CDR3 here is CASSFEVGTQYF. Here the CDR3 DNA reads TGTGCCAGCAGTTTTGAGGTTGGCACGCAGTATTTT.

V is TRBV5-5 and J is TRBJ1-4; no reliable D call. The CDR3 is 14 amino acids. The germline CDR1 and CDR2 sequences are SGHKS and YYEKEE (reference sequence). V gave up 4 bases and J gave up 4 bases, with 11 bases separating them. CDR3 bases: TGTGCCAGCAGCCTGGACGGGGTTAATGAAAAACTGTTTTTT. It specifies CASSLDGVNEKLFF.

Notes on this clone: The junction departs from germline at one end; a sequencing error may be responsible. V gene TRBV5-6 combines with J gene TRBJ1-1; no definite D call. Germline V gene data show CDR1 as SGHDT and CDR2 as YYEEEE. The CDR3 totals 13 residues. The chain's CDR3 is CASSLAGNAEAFF. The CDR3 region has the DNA TGTGCCAGCAGCTTGGCCGGGAACGCTGAAGCTTTCTTT.

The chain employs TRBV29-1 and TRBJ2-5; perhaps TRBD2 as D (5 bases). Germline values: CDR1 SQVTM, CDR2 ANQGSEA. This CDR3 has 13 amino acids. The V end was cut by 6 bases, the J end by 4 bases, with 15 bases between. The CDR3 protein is CSVRALFLETQYF. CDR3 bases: TGCAGCGTGAGGGCTTTGTTTTTAGAGACCCAGTACTTC.

CDR3 loop: CASSRDRATEAFF. CDR3 sequence (DNA): TGTGCCAGCAGCCGGGACAGGGCCACTGAAGCTTTCTTT. This chain links TRBV14 with TRBJ1-1; TRBD1 matches at 9 bases. Germline assignment: CDR1 SGHDN and CDR2 FVKESK. The CDR3 has 13 amino acids. Losses at the gene ends were 4 bases for V and 4 bases for J; bases not matched to a gene: 1.